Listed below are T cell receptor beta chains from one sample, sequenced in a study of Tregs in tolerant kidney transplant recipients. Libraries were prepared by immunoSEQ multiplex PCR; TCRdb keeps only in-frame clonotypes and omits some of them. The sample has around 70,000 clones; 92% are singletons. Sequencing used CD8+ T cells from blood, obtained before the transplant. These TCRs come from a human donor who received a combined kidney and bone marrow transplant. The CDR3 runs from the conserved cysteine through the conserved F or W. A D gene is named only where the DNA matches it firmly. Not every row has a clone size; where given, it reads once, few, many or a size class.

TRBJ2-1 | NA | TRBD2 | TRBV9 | CASGGTSGRDEQFF | TGTGCCAGCGGGGGGACTAGCGGGAGGGATGAGCAGTTCTTC
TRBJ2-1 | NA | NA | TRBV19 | CASSPTGSYNEQFF | TGTGCCAGTAGTCCGACGGGCTCCTACAATGAGCAGTTCTTC
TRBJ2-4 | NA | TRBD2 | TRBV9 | CASSVAGGSGKNIQYF | TGTGCCAGCAGCGTAGCGGGGGGGAGTGGCAAAAACATTCAGTACTTC
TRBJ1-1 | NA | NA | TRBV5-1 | CASSHDSPMNTEAFF | TGCGCCAGCAGCCACGACAGTCCTATGAACACTGAAGCTTTCTTT
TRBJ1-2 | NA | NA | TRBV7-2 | CASSHAQGRAGYTF | TGTGCCAGCAGCCACGCACAGGGAAGGGCTGGCTACACCTTC
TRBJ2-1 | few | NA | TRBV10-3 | CATRESSYNEQFF | TGTGCCACTCGAGAGAGCTCCTACAATGAGCAGTTCTTC
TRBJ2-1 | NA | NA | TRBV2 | CASVESTYNEQFF | TGTGCCAGCGTGGAGTCTACCTACAATGAGCAGTTCTTC
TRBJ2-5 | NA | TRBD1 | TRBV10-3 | CAINGTGGVGETQYF | TGTGCCATCAATGGGACAGGGGGGGTGGGAGAGACCCAGTACTTC
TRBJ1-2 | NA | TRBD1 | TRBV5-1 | CASSKDRGHFFNYGYTF | TGCGCCAGCAGCAAGGACAGGGGGCACTTCTTTAACTATGGCTACACCTTC
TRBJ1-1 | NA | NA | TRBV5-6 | CASSFGPGGAAFF | TGTGCCAGCAGCTTCGGACCGGGTGGGGCAGCTTTCTTT
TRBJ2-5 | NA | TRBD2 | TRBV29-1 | CSVDAGTSVETQYF | TGCAGCGTTGACGCTGGGACTAGCGTGGAGACCCAGTACTTC
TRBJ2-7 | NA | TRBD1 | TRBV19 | CASSIGQGAYEQYF | TGTGCCAGTAGTATCGGACAGGGGGCCTACGAGCAGTACTTC
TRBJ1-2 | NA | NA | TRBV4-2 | CASSQEQQANYGYTF | TGTGCCAGCAGCCAAGAACAGCAAGCTAACTATGGCTACACCTTC
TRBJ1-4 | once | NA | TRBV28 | CATRWRGRNEKLFF | TGTGCCACCAGATGGCGGGGGAGAAATGAAAAACTGTTTTTT
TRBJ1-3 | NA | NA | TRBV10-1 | CAIPPHATYSGNTIYF | TGCGCCATCCCGCCCCATGCTACTTACTCTGGAAACACCATATATTTT
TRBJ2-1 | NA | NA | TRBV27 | CASSLGGNEQFF | TGTGCCAGCAGTTTAGGCGGGAATGAGCAGTTCTTC
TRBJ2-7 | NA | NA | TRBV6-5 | CASSYGRGVEQYF | TGTGCCAGCAGTTACGGCAGGGGAGTCGAGCAGTACTTC
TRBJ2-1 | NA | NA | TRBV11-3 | CASSLVGEEFF | TGTGCCAGCAGCTTAGTAGGGGAGGAGTTCTTC
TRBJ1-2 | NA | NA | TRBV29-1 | CSVPEGGPNYGYTF | TGCAGCGTCCCGGAGGGAGGGCCTAACTATGGCTACACCTTC
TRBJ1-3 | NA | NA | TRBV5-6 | CASSLGQGNPNSGNTIYF | TGTGCCAGCAGCTTGGGGCAGGGAAACCCAAACTCTGGAAACACCATATATTTT
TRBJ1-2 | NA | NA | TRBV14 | CASSQVPGFSGYTF | TGTGCCAGCAGCCAAGTCCCAGGGTTTAGTGGCTACACCTTC
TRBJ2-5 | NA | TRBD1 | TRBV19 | CASSIYRGDETQYF | TGTGCCAGTAGTATCTACAGGGGAGATGAGACCCAGTACTTC
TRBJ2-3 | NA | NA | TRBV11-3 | CASSLRSRADTQYF | TGTGCCAGCAGCTTAAGGTCCAGGGCAGATACGCAGTATTTT
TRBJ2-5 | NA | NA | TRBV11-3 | CASSGTRGEETQYF | TGTGCCAGCAGCGGAACTAGAGGTGAAGAGACCCAGTACTTC
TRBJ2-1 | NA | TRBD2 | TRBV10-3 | CAISESVTPKTSANEQFF | TGTGCCATCAGTGAGTCAGTAACCCCCAAAACTAGCGCCAATGAGCAGTTCTTC
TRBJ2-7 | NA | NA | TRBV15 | CATSRVGGRSSYEQYF | TGTGCCACCAGCAGAGTAGGAGGTAGGAGCTCCTACGAGCAGTACTTC
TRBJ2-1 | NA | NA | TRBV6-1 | CASSSRDNSYNEQFF | TGTGCCAGCAGTTCCCGGGACAACTCCTACAATGAGCAGTTCTTC
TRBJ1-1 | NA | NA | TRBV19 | CASSMSDTEENTEAFF | TGTGCCAGTAGTATGTCGGACACCGAAGAGAACACTGAAGCTTTCTTT
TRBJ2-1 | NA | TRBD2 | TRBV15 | CATSRVGLAGVYNEQFF | TGTGCCACCAGCAGGGTGGGACTAGCGGGAGTTTACAATGAGCAGTTCTTC
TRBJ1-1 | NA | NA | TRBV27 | CASSLLDSNTEAFF | TGTGCCAGCAGTTTACTAGACAGTAACACTGAAGCTTTCTTT
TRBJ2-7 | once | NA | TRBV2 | CASLVSSYEQYF | TGTGCCAGTCTCGTTAGCTCCTACGAGCAGTACTTC
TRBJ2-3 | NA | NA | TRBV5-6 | CASSLGTSTDTQYF | TGTGCCAGCAGCCTAGGGACAAGCACAGATACGCAGTATTTT
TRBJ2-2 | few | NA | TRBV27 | CASSFHGELFF | TGTGCCAGCAGTTTCCACGGGGAGCTGTTTTTT
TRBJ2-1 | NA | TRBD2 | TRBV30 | CAWSPETSGITYNEQFF | TGTGCCTGGAGCCCAGAGACTAGCGGGATTACCTACAATGAGCAGTTCTTC
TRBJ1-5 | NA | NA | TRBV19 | CASSIAGAKQYQPQHF | TGTGCCAGTAGTATAGCTGGGGCCAAACAGTATCAGCCCCAGCATTTT
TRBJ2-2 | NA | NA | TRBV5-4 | CASTLGQGNLPGELFF | TGTGCCAGCACCTTGGGGCAGGGAAATTTGCCCGGGGAGCTGTTTTTT
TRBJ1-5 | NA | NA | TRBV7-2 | CASSPPNQPQHF | TGTGCCAGCAGTCCTCCTAATCAGCCCCAGCATTTT
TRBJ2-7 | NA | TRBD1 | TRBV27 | CASSTPGTGVYEQYF | TGTGCCAGCAGTACCCCCGGGACAGGGGTCTACGAGCAGTACTTC
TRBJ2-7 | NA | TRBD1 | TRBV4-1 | CASSPIKTGVEHEQYF | TGCGCCAGCAGCCCCATTAAGACAGGGGTAGAACACGAGCAGTACTTC
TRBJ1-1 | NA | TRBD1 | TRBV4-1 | CASSQDRTGARDTEAFF | TGCGCCAGCAGCCAAGACAGGACAGGGGCGCGGGACACTGAAGCTTTCTTT
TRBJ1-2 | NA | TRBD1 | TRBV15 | CATSRDLMGQGNGYTF | TGTGCCACCAGCAGAGATTTGATGGGACAGGGGAATGGCTACACCTTC
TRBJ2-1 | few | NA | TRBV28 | CASRPEEGRYNEQFF | TGTGCCAGCAGGCCTGAGGAGGGCCGGTACAATGAGCAGTTCTTC
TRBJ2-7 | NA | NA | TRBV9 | CASSVEPGLAYEQYF | TGTGCCAGCAGCGTAGAGCCAGGGTTGGCCTACGAGCAGTACTTC
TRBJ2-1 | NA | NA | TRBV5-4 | CASSLAYNEQFF | TGTGCCAGCAGCTTGGCGTACAATGAGCAGTTCTTC
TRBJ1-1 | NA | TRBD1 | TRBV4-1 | CASSQAWDSRYTEAFF | TGCGCCAGCAGCCAAGCCTGGGACAGTAGATACACTGAAGCTTTCTTT
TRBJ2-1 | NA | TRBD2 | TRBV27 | CASSPGLAGINEQFF | TGTGCCAGCAGCCCCGGACTAGCGGGTATCAATGAGCAGTTCTTC
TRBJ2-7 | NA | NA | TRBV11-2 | CASSLGRLEAGYEQYF | TGTGCCAGCAGCTTGGGGAGACTAGAGGCGGGCTACGAGCAGTACTTC
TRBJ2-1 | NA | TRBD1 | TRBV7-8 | CASSLGQGPNNEQFF | TGTGCCAGCAGCTTAGGACAGGGGCCAAACAATGAGCAGTTCTTC
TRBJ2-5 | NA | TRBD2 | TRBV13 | CASSLAASGRETQYF | TGTGCCAGCAGCTTAGCGGCTAGCGGGCGTGAGACCCAGTACTTC
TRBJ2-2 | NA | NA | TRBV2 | CASSDRQLTGELFF | TGTGCCAGCAGTGACAGGCAGCTCACCGGGGAGCTGTTTTTT
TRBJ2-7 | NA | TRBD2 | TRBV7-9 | CASSLPGTSGNSYEQYF | TGTGCCAGCAGCTTACCCGGGACTAGCGGAAACTCCTACGAGCAGTACTTC
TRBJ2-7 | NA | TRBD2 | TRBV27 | CASSWGAGGLSYEQYF | TGTGCCAGCAGTTGGGGAGCGGGGGGCCTCTCCTACGAGCAGTACTTC
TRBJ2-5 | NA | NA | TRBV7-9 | CASSSAGVGETQYF | TGTGCCAGCAGCTCAGCAGGGGTTGGGGAGACCCAGTACTTC
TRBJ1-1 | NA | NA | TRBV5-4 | CASSLEPGAGTEAFF | TGTGCCAGCAGCTTGGAGCCAGGGGCGGGCACTGAAGCTTTCTTT
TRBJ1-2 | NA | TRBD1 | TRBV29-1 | CSVVRQGSVDYGYTF | TGCAGCGTCGTAAGACAGGGGTCTGTGGACTATGGCTACACCTTC
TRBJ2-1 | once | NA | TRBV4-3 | CASSQASLYEQFF | TGCGCCAGCAGCCAAGCTAGCCTCTATGAGCAGTTCTTC
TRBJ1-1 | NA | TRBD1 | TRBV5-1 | CASSWTGTANTEAFF | TGCGCCAGCAGCTGGACCGGGACAGCGAACACTGAAGCTTTCTTT
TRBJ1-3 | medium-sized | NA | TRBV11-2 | CASSYTPNTIYF | TGTGCCAGCAGCTACACCCCAAACACCATATATTTT
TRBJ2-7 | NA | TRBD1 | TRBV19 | CASSIWDRGYEQYF | TGTGCCAGTAGTATTTGGGACAGGGGGTACGAGCAGTACTTC
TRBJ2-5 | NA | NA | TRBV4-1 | CASTRSGEARETQYF | TGCGCCAGCACACGATCGGGGGAGGCTCGGGAGACCCAGTACTTC